This is a list of T cell receptor beta chains from one sample in a study of cytomegalovirus exposure and HLA in healthy donors. Some clones are missing from TCRdb's copy, which holds only in-frame ones; the method was immunoSEQ multiplex PCR. Among roughly 150,000 clones listed, roughly 80% were seen once. The sequenced sample was PBMCs. The receptor set was obtained from a girl between 10 and 17 years old in good health and CMV-seropositive. CDR3s leave out the opening cysteine and the closing phenylalanine or tryptophan. A D gene is named only where the DNA matches it firmly. Clone size, where shown, is once, few, many, or a class for clones that have expanded.

v_gene	abundance	j_gene	d_gene	CDR3aa
TRBV5-1	.	TRBJ2-7	.	ASSFQGSAGQY
TRBV6-5	.	TRBJ2-1	.	ASSYTRDSYNEQF
TRBV5-1	.	TRBJ1-2	.	ASSPTDSRYGYT
TRBV2	.	TRBJ2-1	TRBD2	ASKTGTSDYNEQF
TRBV30	.	TRBJ2-7	.	AWSSRSTKY
TRBV29-1	.	TRBJ2-3	TRBD2	SVISGVSTDTQY
TRBV28	.	TRBJ1-5	TRBD1	ASRPSGGDQPQH
TRBV5-6	few	TRBJ2-3	TRBD1	ASSFGTGGTDTQY
TRBV28	.	TRBJ2-2	TRBD1	ASSETGDTGELF
TRBV18	.	TRBJ2-3	TRBD2	ASSPLAGGQDTQY
TRBV4-3	once	TRBJ2-1	.	ASSQAPTLYNEQF
TRBV7-2	.	TRBJ2-7	.	ASSLATATYEQY
TRBV5-1	.	TRBJ2-1	.	ASSLDSSDGHEQF
TRBV25-1	few	TRBJ2-7	TRBD2	ASSLAGGPGYEQY
TRBV6-1	.	TRBJ2-7	TRBD1	ASRRGQGAYEQY
TRBV7-3	.	TRBJ1-1	.	ASSFEGRTEAF
TRBV5-4	.	TRBJ2-1	.	ASSLVSALNEQF
TRBV9	once	TRBJ2-1	TRBD2	ASSGTSGGYNEQF
TRBV5-5	.	TRBJ1-5	.	ASGPNQH
TRBV10-3	.	TRBJ2-5	.	AISESTGKQETQY
TRBV5-3	.	TRBJ2-7	TRBD1	ARSFPTGCSYEQY
TRBV29-1	.	TRBJ2-7	TRBD1	SVGQAYEQY
TRBV5-4	once	TRBJ1-5	.	ASSYREAGDSQPQH
TRBV5-1	.	TRBJ2-1	TRBD2	ASSSSGGYNEQF
TRBV5-1	once	TRBJ2-7	TRBD2	ASSFSGGSYEQY
TRBV11-2	.	TRBJ2-1	.	ASSAVTNEQF
TRBV7-9	.	TRBJ1-4	TRBD1	ASSSDRGSNEKLF
TRBV6-1	few	TRBJ1-1	.	ASTAGNEAF
TRBV9	.	TRBJ2-7	TRBD1	ASSAGLGDRAYEQY
TRBV12-5	.	TRBJ2-6	.	ASARGSGANVLT
TRBV4-1	.	TRBJ1-4	TRBD1	ASSRSRTGDSYNEKLF
TRBV10-1	.	TRBJ2-4	TRBD2	ASSDSGGQNIQY
TRBV28	.	TRBJ1-5	.	ASSPFRQPQH
TRBV21-1	.	TRBJ2-3	.	ASSRNGLAGPSTDTQY
TRBV18	once	TRBJ1-1	TRBD1	ASSREQGARYTEAF
TRBV9	.	TRBJ1-1	TRBD1	ASSSRSGDRSMNTEAF
TRBV29-1	.	TRBJ1-1	.	SVGRGKNTEAF
TRBV9	.	TRBJ2-2	TRBD1	ASTYRDRDPINTGELF
TRBV28	.	TRBJ2-3	.	ASSTKTYTDTQY
TRBV6-6	few	TRBJ1-1	.	ASSWNYLNTEAF
TRBV2	.	TRBJ2-1	.	ASTGQRNNEQF
TRBV28	.	TRBJ2-2	TRBD1	ASSLRGQGHTGELF
TRBV4-2	.	TRBJ1-2	.	ASSRLDRGSKAIYGYT
TRBV5-1	few	TRBJ1-2	TRBD1	ASSLGQGYYGYT
TRBV18	.	TRBJ2-4	.	ASSPDIGENIQY
TRBV11-2	once	TRBJ2-5	TRBD2	ASSLGVLAGGQETQY
TRBV6-5	.	TRBJ1-1	.	ASSPRSLNTEAF
TRBV10-3	.	TRBJ2-3	TRBD1	AISEGDRVYTQY
TRBV5-1	once	TRBJ2-3	.	ASSLVLADTQY
TRBV2	.	TRBJ1-5	.	ASRETRAAY
TRBV25-1	few	TRBJ1-1	.	ASSESLSGTEAF
TRBV25-1	.	TRBJ2-5	.	ASSGGTVPGETQY
TRBV5-4	few	TRBJ2-5	.	ASSLGREQETQY
TRBV5-4	.	TRBJ1-2	.	ASSFFLPGYT
TRBV4-1	.	TRBJ2-7	TRBD1	ASSQEGTGTSYEQY
TRBV18	.	TRBJ1-5	.	ASSMQRRGLYSNQPQH